Below are 25 T cell receptor beta chains sequenced from a single sample in a study of blood T cell repertoires in COVID-19. Method: immunoSEQ multiplex PCR; TCRdb's copy keeps in-frame clones and lacks some. The sample shows under 80,000 clones, about 90% of them seen only once. Sequenced sample: peripheral blood. The receptors were gathered from a man at least 80 years old in a cohort sampled during active COVID-19.

The V gene is TRBV6-5, the J gene TRBJ2-7, with a weak D call TRBD1 (6 bases). The germline V and J ends were trimmed by 6 bases and 4 bases, with 16 bases remaining between them. This CDR3 comprises 14 residues. The germline V gene encodes CDR1 MNHEY and CDR2 SVGAGI. The CDR3 DNA reads as TGTGCCAGCAGAAGGGACGGGACATCGTACGAGCAGTACTTC. The encoded protein is CASRRDGTSYEQYF.

The chain carries TRBV5-1 and TRBJ2-7; TRBD1 matches 10 bases. V lost 2 bases to trimming and J lost 5 bases; unmatched junction nucleotides: 4. The CDR3 sequence is 14 residues long. In germline, CDR1 is SGHRS, CDR2 YFSETQ. This CDR3 is CASSLDRGPNEQYV. The CDR3 DNA is TGCGCCAGCAGCTTAGACAGGGGGCCCAACGAGCAGTACGTC.

This chain uses TRBV12-1 with TRBJ2-7; the table's D call TRBD1 went unverified against the DNA. TRBV12-1 is recorded as a pseudogene. The CDR3 is 15 amino acids. CDR3 DNA: TGTGCCAGCAGCCCTGAGGGACAGGGGTACTACGAGCAGTACTTC. Translation gives CASSPEGQGYYEQYF.

The V and J genes are TRBV9 and TRBJ2-3; possible D gene TRBD1, 6 bases. Trimming took 3 bases from V and 0 from J, leaving 14 bases between them. CDR1 is SGDLS, CDR2 YYNGEE, per germline. This CDR3 comprises 16 residues. The CDR3 DNA sequence: TGTGCCAGCAGCGCCCTTGGACAGTTTAGCACAGATACGCAGTATTTT. Translation: CASSALGQFSTDTQYF.

The J gene is TRBJ2-7, the V gene TRBV5-4, with TRBD1 matching 11 bases. The CDR3 is 15 amino acids. Germline lookup yields CDR1 SGHNT and CDR2 YYREEE (reference sequence). Germline trimming cut 0 bases from V and 5 bases from J; bases unmatched to any gene: 4. The CDR3 protein is CASSLAGQGADEQYV. The CDR3 bases are TGTGCCAGCAGCTTGGCTGGACAGGGGGCAGACGAGCAGTACGTC.

The CDR3 sequence is CASSLPAGGGELFF. The CDR3 nucleotides are TGTGCCAGCAGCTTGCCTGCGGGCGGCGGGGAGCTGTTTTTT. The rearrangement links TRBV5-4 to TRBJ2-2; D may be TRBD2 (5 bases). Germline V lookup: CDR1 SGHNT, CDR2 YYREEE (reference sequence). CDR3 length: 14 amino acids. Trimming shortened V by 1 base and J by 7 bases, and 11 bases separated the two germline ends.

This chain links TRBV14 with TRBJ1-1; D uncertain. CDR3 length: 13 amino acids. V was cut by 1 base and J by 0 bases, with 3 bases left in between. The germline CDR1 and CDR2 sequences are SGHDN and FVKESK. The CDR3 DNA follows: TGTGCCAGCAGCCAAGCAATGAACACTGAAGCTTTCTTT. Its protein is CASSQAMNTEAFF.

The chain combines TRBV5-5 with TRBJ2-3; 10 bases are shared with TRBD1. The CDR3 consists of 16 residues. Germline V gene sequence: CDR1 SGHKS, CDR2 YYEKEE (reference sequence). V gave up 0 bases and J gave up 1 base; unmatched junction bases: 2. The CDR3 nucleotides are TGTGCCAGCAGCTTGGGCGGGACAGGGGGCACAGATACGCAGTATTTT. This sequence encodes CASSLGGTGGTDTQYF.

The chain has TRBV27 and TRBJ1-5; 7 nucleotides agree with TRBD1. This CDR3 is built from 15 residues. With 6 bases clipped from V and 4 bases from J, the junction kept 9 bases outside the gene matches. Germline V gene lookup returns CDR1 MNHEY and CDR2 SMNVEV (reference sequence). In DNA, the CDR3 is TGTGCCAGCAGATCCGACAGGGCCCTAAATCAGCCCCAGCATTTT. Amino acids: CASRSDRALNQPQHF.

V is TRBV10-3 and J is TRBJ1-5, with 7 bases lining up with TRBD1. This CDR3 is built from 17 residues. Germline CDR1 ENHRY, CDR2 SYGVKD. V lost 2 bases, J lost 2 bases, and 9 bases stayed unmatched. The CDR3 region has the DNA TGTGCCATCAGTGAGACCGCGACAGGGATGGGCAATCAGCCCCAGCATTTT. Its protein product is CAISETATGMGNQPQHF.

Only a few counts were recorded for this clone. This chain links TRBV7-3 with TRBJ1-1; 9 nucleotides line up with TRBD1. After removal of 7 bases from V and 4 bases from J, the junction contained 7 bases not matched to a gene. The CDR3 extends over 14 amino acids. Germline CDR1 SGHTA, CDR2 FQGTGA. CDR3 protein: CASKQQGAGTEAFF. In DNA form, the CDR3 reads TGTGCCAGCAAACAACAGGGGGCCGGCACTGAAGCTTTCTTT.

This chain connects TRBV20-1 to TRBJ2-7; D is unclear. Trimming shortened V by 3 bases and J by 7 bases, and 10 bases separated the two germline ends. CDR3 size: 11 residues. Germline CDR1 DFQATT, CDR2 SNEGSKA (reference sequence). The CDR3 loop is CSASAGREQYV. CDR3 coding DNA: TGCAGTGCTAGCGCCGGTCGGGAGCAGTACGTC.

This clone appeared a single time. V and J are TRBV5-1 and TRBJ2-3, with 9 nucleotides matching TRBD2. CDR3 size: 14 residues. Trimming removed 5 bases from V and 5 bases from J; junction bases left unmatched: 6. Germline V lookup: CDR1 SGHRS, CDR2 YFSETQ. The DNA for the CDR3 is TGCGCCAGCAGTTCCAGCGGGGGGAAAGATACGCAGTATTTT. It yields the protein CASSSSGGKDTQYF.

The V and J genes are TRBV24-1 and TRBJ1-1; D not resolved. V was pared by 5 bases and J by 1 base, with 10 bases between. Germline CDR1 reads KGHDR; CDR2 reads SFDVKD. The CDR3 runs to 14 residues. The CDR3 loop is CATSATTGNTEAFF. DNA of the CDR3: TGTGCCACCAGTGCTACCACTGGGAACACTGAAGCTTTCTTT.

The CDR3 sequence: CASNPPTCRGRSDEQYV. CDR3 DNA sequence: TGTGCCAGCAACCCCCCCACCTGCAGGGGTCGTTCAGACGAGCAGTACGTC. The V call is TRBV28, the J call TRBJ2-7; TRBD1 is a possible D gene (6 bases). Germline V gene data show CDR1 as MDHEN and CDR2 as SYDVKM. This CDR3 region has 17 residues. V shed 7 bases and J shed 5 bases, with 27 bases lying between them.

This chain joins TRBV6-5 and TRBJ1-1; TRBD1 is a possible D gene (6 bases). Germline loops: CDR1 MNHEY, CDR2 SVGAGI. With 0 bases removed from V and 0 bases from J, the gap between germline ends came to 8 bases. This CDR3 comprises 15 residues. CDR3 sequence (DNA): TGTGCCAGCAGTTACTCTGGACAGATGAACACTGAAGCTTTCTTT. Its translation is CASSYSGQMNTEAFF.

The chain carries TRBV6-2 or TRBV6-3 and TRBJ2-7; 9 nucleotides align to TRBD1. Germline V gene data show CDR1 as MNHEY and CDR2 as SVGEGT. J lost 2 bases, V lost 2 bases, and 13 bases had no gene match. The CDR3 spans 18 residues. CDR3 sequence (DNA): TGTGCCAGCAGTTACGACGGGACAGGGAGAGGGGGCCCCTACGAGCAGTACTTC. Its translation: CASSYDGTGRGGPYEQYF.

This chain links TRBV27 with TRBJ1-2, with 8 bases that match TRBD1. Germline V gives CDR1 MNHEY, CDR2 SMNVEV (reference sequence). This CDR3 comprises 14 residues. Unmatched junction bases numbered 10, after V lost 6 bases and J lost 7 bases. The CDR3 nucleotides read TGTGCCAGCAGGACCCAGGGGGCCGAGGGTGGCTACACCTTC. Protein sequence: CASRTQGAEGGYTF.

V is TRBV2 and J is TRBJ1-6; tentatively, D is TRBD1 (6 bases). The CDR3 runs to 16 residues. CDR1 and CDR2 from the germline V gene are SNHLY and FYNNEI. The V end lost 4 bases, the J end lost 6 bases, and 16 bases lay between the germline ends. The CDR3: CASSGGTGTRNSPLHF. DNA for the CDR3: TGTGCCAGCAGTGGGGGGACCGGGACACGTAATTCACCCCTCCACTTT.

The V call is TRBV3-1 (or the pseudogene TRBV3-2), the J call TRBJ1-1; TRBD1 matches 7 bases. CDR1 LGHDT and CDR2 YNNKEL come from the germline V gene (reference sequence). J gave up 3 bases and V 3 bases, and 10 bases lay outside the gene matches. CDR3 size: 16 residues. The CDR3 DNA follows: TGTGCCAGCAGCCACGACAGGGTAATCATGGACACTGAAGCTTTCTTT. Protein product: CASSHDRVIMDTEAFF.

The rearrangement links TRBV7-3 to TRBJ2-7; 9 bases fit TRBD1. The V gene end was trimmed by 5 bases and the J gene end by 5 bases; junction bases not matched to a gene: 22. The CDR3 runs 19 residues. Germline CDR1 reads SGHTA; CDR2 reads FQGTGA. The CDR3 DNA is TGTGCCAGCAGCGTTAACGACGGGACAGGGACAAATAAGGACCACGAGCAGTACTTC. Translated: CASSVNDGTGTNKDHEQYF.

The rearrangement joins TRBV2 to TRBJ1-5, with D possibly TRBD1 on 6 matching bases. Germline V gene lookup returns CDR1 SNHLY and CDR2 FYNNEI. V dropped 8 bases and J dropped 6 bases, with 23 bases sitting between them. This CDR3 contains 16 residues. CDR3 sequence (DNA): TGTGCCAGCTCTGAACAGGGAACCCAATCGGGTCAGCCCCAGCATTTT. Translated, it gives CASSEQGTQSGQPQHF. Full variable domain (outside the CDR3, taken from reference TRBV2 and TRBJ1-5): EPEVTQTPSHQVTQMGQEVILRCVPISNHLYFYWYRQILGQKVEFLVSFYNNEISEKSEIFDDQFSVERPDGSNFTLKIRSTKLEDSAMYFCASSEQGTQSGQPQHFGDGTRLSIL.

V and J are TRBV24-1 and TRBJ2-1; 8 bases agree with TRBD2. The V gene's germline CDR1 is KGHDR and CDR2 SFDVKD. V gave up 4 bases and J gave up 3 bases; unmatched junction bases: 7. The CDR3 runs 16 residues. The CDR3 bases are TGTGCCACCAGTGACACGAGCGGGGGAGGCTACAATGAGCAGTTCTTC. Its translation: CATSDTSGGGYNEQFF.

The chain is built from TRBV7-2 and TRBJ1-3; possible D gene TRBD1, 6 bases. V lost 5 bases and J 4 bases, leaving 12 bases between the germline ends. Per the germline V gene, CDR1 is SGHTA and CDR2 is FQGNSA. This CDR3 spans 14 amino acids. CDR3 residues: CASSPSGVGNTIYF. In DNA, the CDR3 is TGTGCCAGCAGCCCATCAGGGGTGGGAAACACCATATATTTT.

This clone appeared once. The chain recombines TRBV3-1 (or the pseudogene TRBV3-2) with TRBJ2-5; a weak D match, TRBD2 (7 bases). Trimming stripped 0 bases from V and 5 bases from J, with 10 bases between. The CDR3 runs 14 residues. Germline lookup yields CDR1 LGHDT and CDR2 YNNKEL (reference sequence). The CDR3 nucleotides are TGTGCCAGCAGCCAAGATCGGGGGGCCGAGACCCAGTACTTC. It translates to CASSQDRGAETQYF.